One and the same sample provided the 10 T cell receptor beta chains below, sequenced in a study of blood T cell repertoires in COVID-19. Assay: immunoSEQ multiplex PCR; the TCRdb copy retains only in-frame clones and omits some. Among 200,000 to 250,000 clones, approximately 82% were seen once, and the ten largest hold 3.5% to 4%. Sequenced input: peripheral blood. These receptor sequences come from an elderly woman with acute or convalescent COVID-19.

The chain carries TRBV11-1 and TRBJ1-2, with 8 bases aligning to TRBD1. The germline V gene has CDR1 SGHAT and CDR2 FQDESV (reference sequence). This CDR3 region has 14 residues. The J segment lost 4 bases and the V segment lost 4 bases, leaving 5 bases of the junction unmatched. CDR3 residues: CASSSRTGIYGYTF. CDR3 coding DNA: TGTGCCAGCAGCTCCCGGACAGGGATCTATGGCTACACCTTC.

About this clone itself: The same CDR3 can be traced to other DNA sequences in this sample. The chain recombines TRBV7-2 with TRBJ2-1; tentatively, D is TRBD2 (6 bases). This CDR3 is 14 amino acids long. Trimming pared 5 bases from V and 5 bases from J, leaving 13 bases between. The germline V gene has CDR1 SGHTA and CDR2 FQGNSA. In DNA form, the CDR3 reads TGTGCCAGCAGCACCCGTGGAGGGCACAATGAGCAGTTCTTC. Translation gives CASSTRGGHNEQFF.

The V and J genes are TRBV28 and TRBJ2-7; 9 bases match TRBD2. The V segment lost 7 bases and the J segment 5 bases; nucleotides outside the gene matches: 15. This CDR3 spans 16 amino acids. Germline V gene data show CDR1 as MDHEN and CDR2 as SYDVKM. Here the CDR3 DNA reads TGTGCCAGCAATGTCCTCTGGCGGGGGGGCCCGGACGAGCAGTACTTC. Its protein is CASNVLWRGGPDEQYF. The entire variable domain, with the rest obtained from reference TRBV28 and TRBJ2-7, is as follows: DVKVTQSSRYLVKRTGEKVFLECVQDMDHENMFWYRQDPGLGLRLIYFSYDVKMKEKGDIPEGYSVSREKKERFSLILESASTNQTSMYLCASNVLWRGGPDEQYFGPGTRLTVT.

The gene calls are TRBV27 and TRBJ1-1; 8 bases line up with TRBD1. V trimming: 6 bases; J trimming: 6 bases; junction bases outside the gene matches: 6. CDR3 length: 13 amino acids. Germline V lookup: CDR1 MNHEY, CDR2 SMNVEV (reference sequence). The CDR3 DNA follows: TGTGCCAGCAGAGGAAGGACAGGGTCTGAAGCTTTCTTT. Amino acid sequence: CASRGRTGSEAFF.

This clone was observed a few times. The chain recombines TRBV29-1 with TRBJ1-5; TRBD1 matches at 7 bases. The germline V gene has CDR1 SQVTM and CDR2 ANQGSEA. V trimming: 7 bases; J trimming: 3 bases; junction bases outside the gene matches: 6. The CDR3 has 13 amino acids. The CDR3 sequence is CSAGDRNNQPQHF. The CDR3 bases are TGCAGCGCGGGGGACAGAAACAATCAGCCCCAGCATTTT.

The rearrangement joins TRBV5-8 to TRBJ1-5; D possibly corresponds to TRBD1 (6 bases). Germline CDR1 and CDR2: SGHTS and YDEGEE. The V end was cut by 3 bases, the J end by 2 bases, with 18 bases between. The CDR3 length is 17 residues. The DNA of the CDR3 is TGTGCCAGCAGCTCTCGACTTACAGGGTTGGGCAATCAGCCCCAGCATTTT. This codes for CASSSRLTGLGNQPQHF.

CDR3 loop: CASSLEGQGITGELFF. The CDR3 bases are TGCGCCAGCAGCTTGGAAGGGCAGGGAATCACCGGGGAGCTGTTTTTT. J is TRBJ2-2 and V is TRBV5-1; D might be TRBD1 (5 bases). The CDR3 is 16 residues long. The germline CDR1 and CDR2 sequences are SGHRS and YFSETQ. Trimming cost V 0 bases and J 4 bases, with 13 bases left between them. The whole variable domain, remainder taken from reference TRBV5-1 and TRBJ2-2, is KAGVTQTPRYLIKTRGQQVTLSCSPISGHRSVSWYQQTPGQGLQFLFEYFSETQRNKGNFPGRFSGRQFSNSRSEMNVSTLELGDSALYLCASSLEGQGITGELFFGEGSRLTVL.

The chain has TRBV5-1 and TRBJ1-1; TRBD1 agrees at 7 bases. The CDR3 is 15 amino acids. V shed 4 bases, J shed 7 bases, and the junction held 13 bases outside the gene matches. The germline CDR1 and CDR2 sequences are SGHRS and YFSETQ. Written as DNA, the CDR3 is TGCGCCAGCAGCCCGTCACTGACAGGGTCCAATGAAGCTTTCTTT. This translates into CASSPSLTGSNEAFF.

The V call is TRBV5-1, the J call TRBJ2-5, with D possibly being TRBD2 (5 bases). Germline loops: CDR1 SGHRS, CDR2 YFSETQ. The CDR3 consists of 14 residues. Trimming stripped 3 bases from V and 5 bases from J, with 14 bases between. The CDR3 coding sequence is TGCGCCAGCAGCTGGACGGGGTTCGGGGAGACCCAGTACTTC. Translation: CASSWTGFGETQYF. The whole variable domain, filled in from reference TRBV5-1 and TRBJ2-5, reads KAGVTQTPRYLIKTRGQQVTLSCSPISGHRSVSWYQQTPGQGLQFLFEYFSETQRNKGNFPGRFSGRQFSNSRSEMNVSTLELGDSALYLCASSWTGFGETQYFGPGTRLLVL.

The chain links TRBV28 to TRBJ2-7; 8 nucleotides agree with TRBD1. Germline trimming cut 6 bases from V and 0 bases from J; bases unmatched to any gene: 7. Looked up from germline, CDR1 is MDHEN and CDR2 is SYDVKM. There are 15 residues in the CDR3. CDR3 DNA: TGTGCCAGCAGCAACGGCAGGGGGCGCTCCTACGAGCAGTACTTC. This gives the protein CASSNGRGRSYEQYF.